These 14 T cell receptor beta chains came from one sample sequenced in a study of blood T cell repertoires in COVID-19. Some clones are missing from TCRdb's copy, which holds only in-frame ones; the method was immunoSEQ multiplex PCR. The table records 180,000 or so clones, around 79% of them present only once. The material sequenced was peripheral blood. These receptors originate from a man aged 45-65 years who had recovered from COVID-19.

This clone was observed a few times. V and J are TRBV30 and TRBJ1-2, with D uncertain. The CDR3 is 13 amino acids. V gave up 2 bases and J gave up 6 bases, with 13 bases separating them. CDR1 GTSNPN and CDR2 SVGIG come from the germline V gene (reference sequence). The CDR3 sequence: CAWSRAGPHGYTF. For the CDR3, the DNA is TGTGCCTGGAGTCGCGCAGGTCCTCATGGCTACACCTTC.

In this sample, this clone turned up a few times. Here the CDR3 reads CASSATGGPQYF. The CDR3 DNA is TGCGCCAGCAGCGCTACAGGGGGTCCGCAGTATTTT. This rearrangement joins TRBV5-1 to TRBJ2-3; 8 nucleotides match TRBD1. CDR1 SGHRS and CDR2 YFSETQ come from the germline V gene. The junction had 5 bases not matched to a gene; V was cut back by 4 bases and J by 10 bases. The CDR3 is 12 amino acids. The complete variable domain, with remaining parts taken from reference TRBV5-1 and TRBJ2-3, reads KAGVTQTPRYLIKTRGQQVTLSCSPISGHRSVSWYQQTPGQGLQFLFEYFSETQRNKGNFPGRFSGRQFSNSRSEMNVSTLELGDSALYLCASSATGGPQYFGPGTRLTVL.

The V call is TRBV28, the J call TRBJ2-1; 9 bases align to TRBD2. Germline V gene sequence: CDR1 MDHEN, CDR2 SYDVKM. V lost 4 bases and J lost 4; bases outside the gene matches: 8. The CDR3 length is 16 residues. The CDR3 loop is CASSSIVAGAYNEQFF. CDR3 DNA sequence: TGTGCCAGCAGTTCTATCGTAGCGGGGGCTTACAATGAGCAGTTCTTC. The variable domain in full, completed from reference TRBV28 and TRBJ2-1, reads DVKVTQSSRYLVKRTGEKVFLECVQDMDHENMFWYRQDPGLGLRLIYFSYDVKMKEKGDIPEGYSVSREKKERFSLILESASTNQTSMYLCASSSIVAGAYNEQFFGPGTRLTVL.

The chain employs TRBV4-3 and TRBJ1-1; maybe TRBD1 (5 bases). CDR3 length equals 18 residues. Trimming took 0 bases from V and 1 from J, leaving 18 bases between them. CDR1 and CDR2 from the germline V gene are LGHNA and YSLEER. CDR3 nucleotides: TGCGCCAGCAGCCAAGATCATTGGGGTAGACAGAAGAACACTGAAGCTTTCTTT. Translation gives CASSQDHWGRQKNTEAFF.

In its sample, this clone was seen a few times. The V call is TRBV15, the J call TRBJ2-7, with 10 positions matching TRBD2. Germline lookup yields CDR1 LNHNV and CDR2 YYDKDF (reference sequence). The J segment lost 6 bases and the V segment lost 0 bases, leaving 11 bases of the junction unmatched. CDR3 length equals 17 residues. This CDR3 is CATSRDGLAGESGEQYF. The CDR3 region has the DNA TGTGCCACCAGCAGAGATGGCCTAGCGGGAGAGTCAGGCGAGCAGTACTTC.

The chain uses TRBV19 and TRBJ2-7; the match to TRBD2 covers 10 bases. V was clipped by 3 bases and J by 3 bases; unmatched bases: 5. From germline, CDR1 is LNHDA and CDR2 SQIVND (reference sequence). The CDR3 runs 15 residues. The chain's CDR3 is CASSITSGKNYEQYF. For the CDR3, the DNA is TGTGCCAGTAGTATTACTAGCGGGAAGAACTACGAGCAGTACTTC. Full variable domain (remainder filled in from reference TRBV19 and TRBJ2-7): DGGITQSPKYLFRKEGQNVTLSCEQNLNHDAMYWYRQDPGQGLRLIYYSQIVNDFQKGDIAEGYSVSREKKESFPLTVTSAQKNPTAFYLCASSITSGKNYEQYFGPGTRLTVT.

V usage is TRBV7-3 and J usage is TRBJ2-1; 8 bases map to TRBD2. This CDR3 has 14 residues. CDR1 and CDR2 from the germline V gene are SGHTA and FQGTGA. Trimming at V came to 5 bases and at J to 10 bases, leaving 10 bases not matched to a gene. The CDR3 loop is CASSHGLAGGEQFF. The CDR3 DNA follows: TGTGCCAGCAGCCACGGACTAGCTGGGGGGGAGCAGTTCTTC.

The chain combines TRBV6-6 with TRBJ2-2, with a weak D call TRBD2 (5 bases). Germline CDR1 is MNHNY and CDR2 is SVGAGI (reference sequence). Trimming took off 8 bases at V and 4 bases at J, with 14 bases between the two ends. CDR3 length: 14 residues. The CDR3 DNA follows: TGTGCCAGCGAGGCCCCTGGAGGCACCGGGGAGCTGTTTTTT. This translates into CASEAPGGTGELFF.

V is TRBV2 and J is TRBJ2-1; 11 nucleotides line up with TRBD2. The V gene end was trimmed by 2 bases and the J gene end by 4 bases; junction bases not matched to a gene: 4. CDR3 length: 16 amino acids. The V gene's germline CDR1 is SNHLY and CDR2 FYNNEI. The CDR3 DNA reads TGTGCCAGCAGTGAATGGGCTAGCGGGAGGTACAATGAGCAGTTCTTC. Protein sequence: CASSEWASGRYNEQFF.

The rearrangement links TRBV5-1 to TRBJ2-7; 7 nucleotides align to TRBD1. The V gene end was trimmed by 3 bases and the J gene end by 0 bases; junction bases not matched to a gene: 9. The germline V gene has CDR1 SGHRS and CDR2 YFSETQ. CDR3 size: 16 residues. The DNA for the CDR3 is TGCGCCAGCAGCTGGACCATGACAGGGAGCTCCTACGAGCAGTACTTC. Protein product: CASSWTMTGSSYEQYF.

The gene calls are TRBV2 and TRBJ2-3; 9 bases are shared with TRBD2. CDR1 is SNHLY and CDR2 is FYNNEI in the germline V gene. CDR3 length equals 14 residues. The ends lost 6 bases at V and 1 base at J; junction bases unmatched: 2. The CDR3 DNA sequence: TGTGCCAGCAGGGCGGGGGGGGGCACAGATACGCAGTATTTT. It yields the protein CASRAGGGTDTQYF.

V is TRBV7-2 and J is TRBJ2-3; 10 bases map to TRBD2. Germline CDR1 SGHTA, CDR2 FQGNSA. Trimming took 5 bases from V and 0 from J; bases not matched to a gene: 2. This CDR3 has 15 amino acids. CDR3 amino acids: CASSMTSGSTDTQYF. CDR3 DNA sequence: TGTGCCAGCAGCATGACTAGCGGGAGCACAGATACGCAGTATTTT.

The chain has TRBV10-3 and TRBJ1-2; 7 bases agree with TRBD1. Losses at the gene ends were 6 bases for V and 3 bases for J; bases not matched to a gene: 4. Germline V CDR1 and CDR2: ENHRY, SYGVKD. CDR3 length equals 13 residues. In DNA form, the CDR3 reads TGTGCCATCAGACGACAGGGCGACTATGGCTACACCTTC. This sequence encodes CAIRRQGDYGYTF.

V is TRBV24-1 and J is TRBJ2-1, with 8 bases lining up with TRBD2. From germline, CDR1 is KGHDR and CDR2 SFDVKD. The CDR3 spans 13 residues. V was pared by 8 bases and J by 8 bases, with 7 bases of the junction left unmatched. CDR3 region: CATTSGSDYEQFF. The CDR3 DNA sequence: TGTGCCACCACCAGCGGGAGCGACTATGAGCAGTTCTTC.